The 29 T cell receptor beta chains given below trace back to one sample, sequenced in a study of control samples from healthy donors and cancer patients (TCRdb year 2020). The method behind the library was the immunoSEQ multiplex PCR assay. Imported from immuneACCESS, the table was reduced by TCRdb to in-frame sequences with V and J called. These copies leave out some clones; in studies compared against another copy, an unresolved V gene accounts for under half, and the cause of the remainder is not known. In all, the sample holds approximately 87,000 clones, and roughly 86% of those were seen once. The leading ten clones occupy roughly 1.3% of the sample. The material sequenced was blood. The receptor set was obtained from a woman aged 50 to 65 in good health.

The DNA of the CDR3 is TGTGCCAGGCGGGGATCTGGGGCCAACGTCCTGACTTTC. The encoded protein is CARRGSGANVLTF. The rearrangement joins TRBV2 to TRBJ2-6, with TRBD2 as a possible D gene (6 bases). Germline assignment: CDR1 SNHLY and CDR2 FYNNEI. V was clipped by 9 bases and J by 1 base, with 7 bases between them. This CDR3 is built from 13 residues.

The chain employs TRBV7-9 and TRBJ1-5, with TRBD1 as a possible D gene (5 bases). Germline lookup yields CDR1 SEHNR and CDR2 FQNEAQ (reference sequence). This CDR3 has 14 residues. V shed 1 base and J shed 6 bases, with 10 bases lying between them. The CDR3 sequence: CASSLGGLSQPQHF. DNA for the CDR3: TGTGCCAGCAGCTTAGGGGGACTTAGTCAGCCCCAGCATTTT.

V usage is TRBV13 and J usage is TRBJ2-2, with unresolved D. Between the trimmed V and J ends, which lost 4 bases and 4 bases, there was a span of 10 bases. CDR1 is PRHDT and CDR2 is FYEKMQ in the germline V gene (reference sequence). The CDR3 runs to 14 residues. DNA for the CDR3: TGTGCCAGCAGCTATGGGTCGGGCACCGGGGAGCTGTTTTTT. This codes for CASSYGSGTGELFF. Together with reference TRBV13 and TRBJ2-2, the CDR3 gives the full variable domain: AAGVIQSPRHLIKEKRETATLKCYPIPRHDTVYWYQQGPGQDPQFLISFYEKMQSDKGSIPDRFSAQQFSDYHSELNMSSLELGDSALYFCASSYGSGTGELFFGEGSRLTVL.

J is TRBJ1-1 and V is TRBV12-5; 7 bases are a match to TRBD1. Germline assignment: CDR1 LGHNT and CDR2 FRNRAP. This CDR3 spans 15 amino acids. The trim removed 4 bases at V and 0 bases at J, leaving 5 bases unmatched. The CDR3 nucleotides read TGTGCTAGTGGTTGGACAACAGGGGTGAACACTGAAGCTTTCTTT. This encodes CASGWTTGVNTEAFF.

The chain has TRBV5-8 and TRBJ2-2; D remains ambiguous. Germline CDR1 SGHTS, CDR2 YDEGEE. V was shortened by 0 bases and J by 3 bases, with 3 bases between the two germline ends. This CDR3 is built from 13 residues. The CDR3 DNA is TGTGCCAGCAGCTTGGAGGACACCGGGGAGCTGTTTTTT. This gives the protein CASSLEDTGELFF.

This rearrangement joins TRBV6-6 to TRBJ2-2, with a tentative D call TRBD1 (6 bases). Trimming pared 5 bases from V and 1 base from J, leaving 17 bases between. There are 17 residues in the CDR3. Per the germline V gene, CDR1 is MNHNY and CDR2 is SVGAGI (reference sequence). CDR3 sequence reads: CASSPNLGTRNTGELFF. CDR3 DNA sequence: TGTGCCAGCAGTCCTAATTTGGGGACACGGAACACCGGGGAGCTGTTTTTT.

The chain links TRBV19 to TRBJ2-6, with TRBD2 as a possible D gene (6 bases). Germline V lookup: CDR1 LNHDA, CDR2 SQIVND (reference sequence). The CDR3 totals 16 residues. Trimming took 5 bases from V and 4 from J, leaving 15 bases between them. This CDR3 reads CASSAGFRAGANVLTF. The DNA for the CDR3 is TGTGCCAGTAGTGCGGGATTTAGGGCCGGGGCCAACGTCCTGACTTTC.

The chain is built from TRBV15 and TRBJ1-5, with unresolved D. Germline CDR1 reads LNHNV; CDR2 reads YYDKDF (reference sequence). The CDR3 length is 14 residues. V was trimmed by 0 bases and J by 12 bases, leaving 15 bases between them. This chain's CDR3 is CATSREAALRVQHF. CDR3 DNA: TGTGCCACCAGCAGAGAGGCCGCTCTAAGGGTCCAGCATTTT.

The gene calls are TRBV3-1 (or the pseudogene TRBV3-2) and TRBJ2-5, with 7 bases fitting TRBD1. The CDR3 consists of 17 residues. Per germline, CDR1 LGHDT and CDR2 YNNKEL (reference sequence). V trimming: 1 base; J trimming: 2 bases; junction bases outside the gene matches: 10. This CDR3 reads CASSQARAGGLQETQYF. The CDR3 bases are TGTGCCAGCAGCCAAGCGCGGGCAGGGGGATTGCAAGAGACCCAGTACTTC.

The chain carries TRBV7-2 and TRBJ2-3, with 12 bases identical to TRBD1. The CDR3 loop spans 15 amino acids. Germline CDR1 SGHTA, CDR2 FQGNSA. With 3 bases clipped from V and 5 bases from J, the junction kept 3 bases outside the gene matches. CDR3 nucleotide sequence: TGTGCCAGCAGCTTGGGACAGGGGGCGGGAGATACGCAGTATTTT. The encoded protein is CASSLGQGAGDTQYF.

This clone has a single count. The chain carries TRBV19 and TRBJ1-1; 7 nucleotides align to TRBD1. V lost 3 bases, J lost 0 bases, and 7 bases stayed unmatched. CDR1 and CDR2 (germline): LNHDA, SQIVND (reference sequence). The CDR3 has 16 residues. Written as DNA, the CDR3 is TGTGCCAGTAGTATCCGTCCCGGGACAGTGAACACTGAAGCTTTCTTT. The encoded protein is CASSIRPGTVNTEAFF. Supplemented by reference TRBV19 and TRBJ1-1, the full variable domain reads DGGITQSPKYLFRKEGQNVTLSCEQNLNHDAMYWYRQDPGQGLRLIYYSQIVNDFQKGDIAEGYSVSREKKESFPLTVTSAQKNPTAFYLCASSIRPGTVNTEAFFGQGTRLTVV.

V and J are TRBV11-2 and TRBJ2-2; D assignment may be TRBD1 or TRBD2 (5 bases each). Germline values: CDR1 SGHAT, CDR2 FQNNGV. V shed 0 bases and J shed 7 bases, with 6 bases lying between them. There are 13 residues in the CDR3. The CDR3 DNA follows: TGTGCCAGCAGCTTAGAGGGGGTCGGGGAGCTGTTTTTT. Translated, it gives CASSLEGVGELFF.

This clone has only one observation. The CDR3 protein is CATSDVSGRYNEQFF. The DNA of the CDR3 is TGTGCCACCAGTGATGTTAGCGGGAGGTACAATGAGCAGTTCTTC. This sequence joins TRBV24-1 and TRBJ2-1; 10 bases align to TRBD2. J gave up 4 bases and V 3 bases, and 2 bases lay outside the gene matches. The CDR3 sequence is 15 residues long. Germline V gene data show CDR1 as KGHDR and CDR2 as SFDVKD.

The V and J genes are TRBV7-2 and TRBJ1-2, with D perhaps TRBD1 (5 bases). V shed 5 bases and J shed 2 bases, with 15 bases lying between them. The germline V gene encodes CDR1 SGHTA and CDR2 FQGNSA. The CDR3 has 15 residues. The CDR3 coding sequence is TGTGCCAGCAGCCCCGGTGGGGGGGGAAACTATGGCTACACCTTC. It is translated as CASSPGGGGNYGYTF.

The chain links TRBV19 to TRBJ1-1; tentative D call: TRBD1 (5 bases). The germline V gene encodes CDR1 LNHDA and CDR2 SQIVND (reference sequence). The ends were cut back, 1 base at V and 4 bases at J, with 16 bases in the middle. There are 16 residues in the CDR3. The chain's CDR3 is CASSIGRGSPATEAFF. DNA for the CDR3: TGTGCCAGTAGTATAGGGAGGGGCTCCCCGGCCACTGAAGCTTTCTTT.

The chain joins TRBV6-5 to TRBJ2-1; TRBD2 matches at 8 bases. Germline V CDR1 and CDR2: MNHEY, SVGAGI. The CDR3 spans 16 residues. V lost 4 bases and J lost 7; bases outside the gene matches: 12. The CDR3, as DNA: TGTGCCAGCAGTTCAGAGGGAGCGGGAGAAAGGAATGAGCAGTTCTTC. As protein: CASSSEGAGERNEQFF.

The chain couples TRBV18 to TRBJ1-2, with D unclear. The V gene lost 3 bases and the J gene lost 4 bases, with 12 bases spanning the gap. Germline CDR1 reads KGHSH; CDR2 reads LQKENI. This CDR3 is 14 amino acids long. The CDR3 protein is CASSPPDGRYGYTF. The DNA of the CDR3 is TGTGCCAGCTCACCTCCGGACGGTCGCTATGGCTACACCTTC.

On this clone: Other DNA sequences within the sample encode an identical CDR3. The chain combines TRBV3-1 (or the pseudogene TRBV3-2) with TRBJ1-5; D is unresolved. The CDR3 spans 13 residues. Trimming shortened V by 0 bases and J by 4 bases, and 4 bases separated the two germline ends. The germline V gene has CDR1 LGHDT and CDR2 YNNKEL (reference sequence). CDR3 region: CASSQDRNQPQHF. CDR3 coding DNA: TGTGCCAGCAGCCAAGATAGGAATCAGCCCCAGCATTTT.

The chain uses TRBV4-3 and TRBJ2-1, with TRBD2 as a possible D gene (6 bases). Germline V gives CDR1 LGHNA, CDR2 YSLEER. The CDR3 runs to 14 residues. V lost 0 bases to trimming and J lost 11 bases, with 14 bases between them. The CDR3 loop reads CASSQDLSGRQQFF. CDR3 nucleotide sequence: TGCGCCAGCAGCCAAGATCTCAGCGGGCGTCAGCAGTTCTTC.

CDR3 sequence (DNA): TGTGCCAGCAAACCGGGCACTGAAGCTTTCTTT. It codes for CASKPGTEAFF. The chain carries TRBV6-6 and TRBJ1-1, with no clear D. The CDR3 length is 11 residues. Trimming shortened V by 7 bases and J by 4 bases, and 7 bases separated the two germline ends. The germline CDR1 and CDR2 sequences are MNHNY and SVGAGI (reference sequence).

The chain uses TRBV6-6 and TRBJ1-6; no clear D. This CDR3 spans 14 amino acids. Germline CDR1 and CDR2: MNHNY and SVGAGI (reference sequence). Trimming shortened V by 4 bases and J by 13 bases, and 17 bases separated the two germline ends. The CDR3 DNA reads TGTGCCAGCAGTTTACCGGGCCGTCCAGGTCCCCTCCACTTT. Protein product: CASSLPGRPGPLHF.

This clone was counted between two and nine times. The chain employs TRBV4-3 and TRBJ1-3; D ambiguous. The V end was cut by 1 base, the J end by 0 bases, with 16 bases between. Per germline, CDR1 LGHNA and CDR2 YSLEER. The CDR3 length is 18 residues. This chain's CDR3 is CASSQGAAGISSGNTIYF. CDR3 nucleotide sequence: TGCGCCAGCAGCCAAGGGGCGGCGGGGATAAGCTCTGGAAACACCATATATTTT.

CDR3 sequence reads: CASSISMNTGELFF. The CDR3 region has the DNA TGTGCCAGTAGTATAAGTATGAACACCGGGGAGCTGTTTTTT. The V and J genes are TRBV19 and TRBJ2-2; D is undetermined. Germline CDR1 reads LNHDA; CDR2 reads SQIVND (reference sequence). The V end lost 2 bases, the J end lost 1 base, and 5 bases lay between the germline ends. The CDR3 spans 14 residues.

The CDR3 bases are TGTGCCAGCAGTTTGCGGGACAATGAGCAGTTCTTC. Protein product: CASSLRDNEQFF. The chain carries TRBV28 and TRBJ2-1, with D possibly TRBD2 on 5 matching bases. The ends were cut back, 3 bases at V and 5 bases at J, with 5 bases in the middle. The CDR3 sequence is 12 residues long. Germline assignment: CDR1 MDHEN and CDR2 SYDVKM. Looking up the rest from reference TRBV28 and TRBJ2-1 gives the full variable domain: DVKVTQSSRYLVKRTGEKVFLECVQDMDHENMFWYRQDPGLGLRLIYFSYDVKMKEKGDIPEGYSVSREKKERFSLILESASTNQTSMYLCASSLRDNEQFFGPGTRLTVL.

The DNA for the CDR3 is TGTGCCAGCTCACCTCAACTAGCGGGGGGGGGCATCGCTAAAAACATTCAGTACTTC. It is translated as CASSPQLAGGGIAKNIQYF. The V call is TRBV18, the J call TRBJ2-4; 13 nucleotides agree with TRBD2. V shed 3 bases and J 4 bases; nucleotides not matched to a gene: 12. This CDR3 comprises 19 residues. Germline loops: CDR1 KGHSH, CDR2 LQKENI.

The V call is TRBV7-3, the J call TRBJ2-3; D is possibly TRBD2 (5 bases). Trimming removed 5 bases from V and 0 bases from J, with 9 bases in between. CDR3 length: 14 amino acids. The germline CDR1 and CDR2 sequences are SGHTA and FQGTGA. The CDR3 sequence is CASSRAVSTDTQYF. As DNA, the CDR3 is TGTGCCAGCAGCCGAGCGGTTAGCACAGATACGCAGTATTTT.

The J gene is TRBJ2-5, the V gene TRBV5-1, with 10 positions matching TRBD2. V lost 0 bases and J lost 4; bases outside the gene matches: 6. The CDR3 covers 16 residues. CDR1 and CDR2 (germline): SGHRS, YFSETQ. DNA for the CDR3: TGCGCCAGCAGCTTGGCCCCTAGCGGGAGAGGAGAGACCCAGTACTTC. Amino acids: CASSLAPSGRGETQYF.

CDR3 amino acids: CASSRTTDPIYGYTF. CDR3 nucleotides: TGTGCCAGCAGCCGTACTACAGACCCCATCTATGGCTACACCTTC. This chain links TRBV9 with TRBJ1-2; D remains ambiguous. CDR1 is SGDLS, CDR2 YYNGEE, per germline. CDR3 length equals 15 residues. The V end was cut by 4 bases, the J end by 4 bases, with 17 bases between.

The V and J genes are TRBV2 and TRBJ1-1; tentatively, D is TRBD1 (6 bases). Germline V CDR1 and CDR2: SNHLY, FYNNEI. Between the trimmed V and J ends, which lost 6 bases and 8 bases, there was a span of 13 bases. The CDR3 contains 12 residues. This CDR3 is CASRTNREEAFF. The CDR3 DNA follows: TGTGCCAGCAGAACCAACAGGGAGGAAGCTTTCTTT.